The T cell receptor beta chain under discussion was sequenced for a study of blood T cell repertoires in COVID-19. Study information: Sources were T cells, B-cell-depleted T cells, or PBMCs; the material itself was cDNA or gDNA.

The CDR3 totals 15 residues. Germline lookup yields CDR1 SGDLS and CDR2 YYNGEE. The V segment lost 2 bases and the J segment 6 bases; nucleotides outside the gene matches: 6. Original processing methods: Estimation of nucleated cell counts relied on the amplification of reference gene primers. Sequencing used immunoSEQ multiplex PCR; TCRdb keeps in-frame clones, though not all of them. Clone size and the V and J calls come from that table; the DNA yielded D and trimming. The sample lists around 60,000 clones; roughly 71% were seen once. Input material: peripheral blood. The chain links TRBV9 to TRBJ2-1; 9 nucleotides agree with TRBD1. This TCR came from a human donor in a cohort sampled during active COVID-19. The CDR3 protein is CASSVEGQGGNEQFF. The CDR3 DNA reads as TGTGCCAGCAGCGTGGAGGGACAGGGAGGCAATGAGCAGTTCTTC.